Detailed here is one T cell receptor (beta chain). Its antigen is unknown. The CDR3 has 13 residues. Germline V gene data show CDR1 as MNHEY and CDR2 as SVGAGI. V lost 7 bases to trimming and J lost 5 bases; unmatched junction nucleotides: 5. The data belong to a study of T cell responses to AZD1222 COVID-19 vaccine. General study points: Clonal diversity was possibly underestimated, and white British individuals and females predominated among donors.

The data were produced by immunoSEQ multiplex PCR, yet TCRdb's version contains in-frame clones alone and is incomplete. The sample carries roughly 100,000 clones, 89% recorded once. This chain links TRBV6-5 with TRBJ1-3; 7 nucleotides match TRBD1. This specimen consisted of peripheral blood, obtained on day 0 of AZD1222 vaccination. This TCR derives from an adult in good health. DNA for the CDR3: TGTGCCAGCACCGACAGGGACCGAAACACCATATATTTT. As protein: CASTDRDRNTIYF.